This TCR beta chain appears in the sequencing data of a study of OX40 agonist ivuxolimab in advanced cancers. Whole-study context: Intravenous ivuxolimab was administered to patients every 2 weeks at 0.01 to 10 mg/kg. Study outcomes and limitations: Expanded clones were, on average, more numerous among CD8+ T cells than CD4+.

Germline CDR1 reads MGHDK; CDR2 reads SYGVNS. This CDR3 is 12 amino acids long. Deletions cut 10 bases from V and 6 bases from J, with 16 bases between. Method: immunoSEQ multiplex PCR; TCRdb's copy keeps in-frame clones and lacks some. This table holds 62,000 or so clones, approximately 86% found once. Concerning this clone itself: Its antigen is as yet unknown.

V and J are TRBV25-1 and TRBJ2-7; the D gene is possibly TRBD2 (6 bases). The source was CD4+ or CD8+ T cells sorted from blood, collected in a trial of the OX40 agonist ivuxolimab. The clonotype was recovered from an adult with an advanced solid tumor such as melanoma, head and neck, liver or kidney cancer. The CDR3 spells CATGWEVSEQYF. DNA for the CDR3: TGTGCCACAGGGTGGGAGGTCTCCGAGCAGTACTTC.